Reported below is one T cell receptor beta chain. The antigen remains undetermined. This entry belongs to a study of response to subunit inactivated influenza vaccine. Overall study findings and caveats: Authors suggested seasonal influenza vaccinations each recruit few new T cells.

One entry per CDR3 protein, called by TCRdb with MiXCR from the RT-PCR reads. Of around 490,000 distinct CDR3 sequences detected, about 7.6% appear once; the ten largest clones hold approximately 12%. There are 16 residues in the CDR3. Trimming took 2 bases from V and 2 from J; bases not matched to a gene: 7. This TCR was recovered from a man between 45 and 75 years old who received an inactivated influenza vaccine. J is TRBJ2-3 and V is TRBV12-3 or TRBV12-4, with 7 bases fitting TRBD2. The specimen was PBMCs from blood, collected 23 months after vaccination. The CDR3 sequence: CASSLSGTKDTDTQYF. CDR3 nucleotide sequence: TGTGCCAGCAGTTTATCCGGGACTAAAGACACAGATACGCAGTATTTT.